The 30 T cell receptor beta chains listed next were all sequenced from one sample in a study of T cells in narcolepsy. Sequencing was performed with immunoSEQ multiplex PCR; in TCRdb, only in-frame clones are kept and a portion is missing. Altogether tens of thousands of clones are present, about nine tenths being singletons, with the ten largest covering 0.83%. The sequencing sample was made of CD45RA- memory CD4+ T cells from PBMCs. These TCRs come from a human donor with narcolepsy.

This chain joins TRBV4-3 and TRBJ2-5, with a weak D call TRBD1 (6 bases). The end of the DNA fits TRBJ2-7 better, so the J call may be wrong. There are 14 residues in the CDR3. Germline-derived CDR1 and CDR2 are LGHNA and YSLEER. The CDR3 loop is CASSQQQGQNEQYF. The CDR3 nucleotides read TGCGCCAGCAGCCAACAACAGGGTCAGAACGAGCAGTACTTC.

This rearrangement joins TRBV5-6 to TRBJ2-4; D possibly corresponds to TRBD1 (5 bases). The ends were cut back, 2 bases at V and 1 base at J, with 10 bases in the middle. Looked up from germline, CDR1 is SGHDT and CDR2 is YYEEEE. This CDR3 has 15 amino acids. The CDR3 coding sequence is TGTGCCAGCAGCTTAAGGGGAAGGGCCAAAAACATTCAGTACTTC. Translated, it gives CASSLRGRAKNIQYF.

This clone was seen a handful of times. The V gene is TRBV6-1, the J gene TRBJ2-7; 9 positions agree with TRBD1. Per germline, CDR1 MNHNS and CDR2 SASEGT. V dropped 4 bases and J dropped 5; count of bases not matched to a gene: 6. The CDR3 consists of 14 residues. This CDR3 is CASSGDRVGNEQYF. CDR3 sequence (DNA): TGTGCCAGCAGTGGGGACAGGGTGGGAAACGAGCAGTACTTC.

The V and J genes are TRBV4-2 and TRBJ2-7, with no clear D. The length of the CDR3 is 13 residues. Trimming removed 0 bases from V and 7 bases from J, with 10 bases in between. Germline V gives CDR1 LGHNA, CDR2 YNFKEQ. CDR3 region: CASSQDRYREQYF. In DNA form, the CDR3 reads TGTGCCAGCAGCCAAGATCGATACAGAGAGCAGTACTTC.

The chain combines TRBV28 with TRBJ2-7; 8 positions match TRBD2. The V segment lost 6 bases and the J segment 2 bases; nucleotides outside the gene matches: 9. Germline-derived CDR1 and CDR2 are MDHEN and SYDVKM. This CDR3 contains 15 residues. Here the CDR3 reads CASSPTVAGTYEQYF. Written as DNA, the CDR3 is TGTGCCAGCAGCCCCACGGTAGCGGGGACCTACGAGCAGTACTTC.

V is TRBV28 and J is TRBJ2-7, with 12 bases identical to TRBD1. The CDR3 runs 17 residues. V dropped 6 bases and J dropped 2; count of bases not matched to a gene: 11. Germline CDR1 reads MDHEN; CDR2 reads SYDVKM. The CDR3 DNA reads TGTGCCAGCAGGACCCCGGGACAGGGGGCTCGGACCTACGAGCAGTACTTC. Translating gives CASRTPGQGARTYEQYF.

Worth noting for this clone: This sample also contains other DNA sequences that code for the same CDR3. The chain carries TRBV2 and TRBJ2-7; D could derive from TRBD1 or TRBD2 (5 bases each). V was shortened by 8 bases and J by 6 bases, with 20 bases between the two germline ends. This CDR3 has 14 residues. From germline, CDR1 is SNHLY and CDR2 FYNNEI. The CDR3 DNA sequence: TGTGCCAGCGGGGGTCCGGACAACCCCCTCGAGCAGTACTTC. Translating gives CASGGPDNPLEQYF.

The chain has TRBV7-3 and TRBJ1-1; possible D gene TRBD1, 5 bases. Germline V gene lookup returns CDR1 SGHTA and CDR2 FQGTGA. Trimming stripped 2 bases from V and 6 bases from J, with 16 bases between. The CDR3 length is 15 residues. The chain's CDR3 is CASSLGTGGNAEAFF. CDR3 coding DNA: TGTGCCAGCAGCTTAGGGACCGGGGGTAACGCTGAAGCTTTCTTT.

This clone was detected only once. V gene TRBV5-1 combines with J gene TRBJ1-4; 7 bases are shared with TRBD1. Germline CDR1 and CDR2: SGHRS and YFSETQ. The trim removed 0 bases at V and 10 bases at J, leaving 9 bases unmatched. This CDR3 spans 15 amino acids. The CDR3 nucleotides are TGCGCCAGCAGCTTGGACGGACAGGCTTTCTCAAAACTGTTTTTT. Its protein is CASSLDGQAFSKLFF.

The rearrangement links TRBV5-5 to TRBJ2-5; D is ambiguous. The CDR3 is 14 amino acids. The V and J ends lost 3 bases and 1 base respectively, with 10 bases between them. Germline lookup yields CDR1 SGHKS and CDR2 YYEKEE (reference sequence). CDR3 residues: CASSSVTAQETQYF. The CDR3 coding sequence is TGTGCCAGCAGCTCAGTCACAGCCCAAGAGACCCAGTACTTC.

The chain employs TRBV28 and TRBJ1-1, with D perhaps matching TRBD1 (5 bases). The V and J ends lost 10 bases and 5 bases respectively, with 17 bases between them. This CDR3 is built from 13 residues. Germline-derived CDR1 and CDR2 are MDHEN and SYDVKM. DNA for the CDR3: TGTGCCATTAAGGCCCAGGGAGGGACTGAAGCTTTCTTT. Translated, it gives CAIKAQGGTEAFF.

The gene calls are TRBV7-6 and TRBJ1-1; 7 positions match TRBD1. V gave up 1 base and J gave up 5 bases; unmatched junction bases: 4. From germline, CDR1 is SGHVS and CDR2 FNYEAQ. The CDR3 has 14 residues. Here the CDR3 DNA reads TGTGCCAGCAGCTTAGGAGTACAGGGGACTGAAGCTTTCTTT. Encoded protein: CASSLGVQGTEAFF.

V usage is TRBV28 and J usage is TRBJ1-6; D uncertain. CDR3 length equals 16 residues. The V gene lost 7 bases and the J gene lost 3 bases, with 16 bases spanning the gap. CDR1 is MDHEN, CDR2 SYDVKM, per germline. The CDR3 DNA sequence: TGTGCCAGCATAGGGCGTGAGTCAAGCTATAATTCACCCCTCCACTTT. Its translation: CASIGRESSYNSPLHF.

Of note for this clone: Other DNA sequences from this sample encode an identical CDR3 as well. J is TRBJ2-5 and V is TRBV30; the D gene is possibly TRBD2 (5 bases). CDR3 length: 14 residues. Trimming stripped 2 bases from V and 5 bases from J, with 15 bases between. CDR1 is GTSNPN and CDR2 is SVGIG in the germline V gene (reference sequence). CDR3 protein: CAWSHGRRGETQYF. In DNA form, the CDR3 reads TGTGCCTGGAGTCACGGGCGCCGAGGGGAGACCCAGTACTTC.

As DNA, the CDR3 is TGTGCCACCAGTACCGATGGGGCGTCTCACGAGCAGTACTTC. As protein: CATSTDGASHEQYF. The chain couples TRBV11-3 to TRBJ2-7, with TRBD1 as a possible D gene (5 bases). Trimming left V 10 bases short and J 5 bases short, with 21 bases between. The CDR3 covers 14 residues. Per the germline V gene, CDR1 is SGHNT and CDR2 is YENEEA.

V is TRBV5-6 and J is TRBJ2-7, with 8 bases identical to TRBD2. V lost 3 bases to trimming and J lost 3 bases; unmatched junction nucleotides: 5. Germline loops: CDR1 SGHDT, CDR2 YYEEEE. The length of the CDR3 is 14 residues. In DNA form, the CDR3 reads TGTGCCAGCAGCTCGGGACTAGTAGGCTACGAGCAGTACTTC. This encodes CASSSGLVGYEQYF.

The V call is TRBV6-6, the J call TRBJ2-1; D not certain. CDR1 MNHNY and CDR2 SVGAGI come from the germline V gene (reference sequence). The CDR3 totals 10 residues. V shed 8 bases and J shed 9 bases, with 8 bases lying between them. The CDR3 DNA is TGTGCCAGCGCTAGGTCTGAGCAGTTCTTC. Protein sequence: CASARSEQFF.

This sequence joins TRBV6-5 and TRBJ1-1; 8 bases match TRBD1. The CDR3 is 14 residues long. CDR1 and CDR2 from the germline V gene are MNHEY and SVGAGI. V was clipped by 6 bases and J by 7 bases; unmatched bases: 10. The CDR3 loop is CASRSPGGGGEAFF. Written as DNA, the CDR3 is TGTGCCAGCAGATCACCAGGGGGCGGGGGTGAAGCTTTCTTT.

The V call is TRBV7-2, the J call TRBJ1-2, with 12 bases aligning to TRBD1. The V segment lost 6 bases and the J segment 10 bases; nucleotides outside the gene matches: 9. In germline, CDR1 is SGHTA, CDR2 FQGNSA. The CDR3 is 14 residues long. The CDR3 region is CASSKPGQGAYYTF. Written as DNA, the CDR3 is TGTGCCAGCAGTAAACCGGGACAGGGGGCATACTACACCTTC.

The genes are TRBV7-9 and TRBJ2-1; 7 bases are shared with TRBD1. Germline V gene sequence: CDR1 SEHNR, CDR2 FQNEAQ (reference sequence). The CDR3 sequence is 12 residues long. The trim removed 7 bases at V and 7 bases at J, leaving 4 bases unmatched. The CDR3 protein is CASNHRGNEQFF. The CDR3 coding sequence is TGTGCCAGCAACCACAGGGGAAATGAGCAGTTCTTC.

The CDR3 coding sequence is TGTGCCAGCAAATGGGAGGGGGAGCTGTTTTTT. This codes for CASKWEGELFF. V and J are TRBV2 and TRBJ2-2; D possibly corresponds to TRBD2 (5 bases). The V end was cut by 7 bases, the J end by 8 bases, with 8 bases between. From germline, CDR1 is SNHLY and CDR2 FYNNEI. This CDR3 comprises 11 residues.

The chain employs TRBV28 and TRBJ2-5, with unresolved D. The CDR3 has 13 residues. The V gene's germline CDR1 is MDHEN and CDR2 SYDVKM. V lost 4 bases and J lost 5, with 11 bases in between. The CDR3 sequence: CASSSWTKETQYF. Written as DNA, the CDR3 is TGTGCCAGCAGTTCATGGACCAAGGAGACCCAGTACTTC. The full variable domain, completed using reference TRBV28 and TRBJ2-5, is DVKVTQSSRYLVKRTGEKVFLECVQDMDHENMFWYRQDPGLGLRLIYFSYDVKMKEKGDIPEGYSVSREKKERFSLILESASTNQTSMYLCASSSWTKETQYFGPGTRLLVL.

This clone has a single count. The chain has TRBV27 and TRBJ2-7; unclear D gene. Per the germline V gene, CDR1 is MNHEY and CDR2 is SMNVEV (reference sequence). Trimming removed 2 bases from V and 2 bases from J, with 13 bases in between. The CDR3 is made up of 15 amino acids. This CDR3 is CASSLPGRYPYEQYF. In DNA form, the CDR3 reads TGTGCCAGCAGTTTACCCGGCCGCTATCCCTACGAGCAGTACTTC.

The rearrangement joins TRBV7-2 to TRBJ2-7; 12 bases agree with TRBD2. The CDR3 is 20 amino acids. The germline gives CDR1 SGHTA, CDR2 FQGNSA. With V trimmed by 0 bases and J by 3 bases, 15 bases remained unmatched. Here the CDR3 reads CASSLAWFRASGRAFYEQYF. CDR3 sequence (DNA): TGTGCCAGCAGCTTAGCATGGTTTCGTGCTAGCGGGAGGGCCTTCTACGAGCAGTACTTC.

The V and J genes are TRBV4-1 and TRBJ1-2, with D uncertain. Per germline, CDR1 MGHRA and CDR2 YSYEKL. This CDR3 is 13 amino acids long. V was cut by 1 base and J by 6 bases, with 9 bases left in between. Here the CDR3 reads CASSQVDWNGYTF. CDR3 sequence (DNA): TGCGCCAGCAGCCAAGTCGATTGGAATGGCTACACCTTC.

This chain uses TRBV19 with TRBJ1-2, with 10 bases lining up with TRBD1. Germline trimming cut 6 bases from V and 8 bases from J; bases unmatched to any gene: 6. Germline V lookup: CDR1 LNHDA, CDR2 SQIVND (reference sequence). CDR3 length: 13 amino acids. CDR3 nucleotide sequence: TGTGCCAGTAGCGAGACAGGGGGCGAAGGCTACACCTTC. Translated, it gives CASSETGGEGYTF.

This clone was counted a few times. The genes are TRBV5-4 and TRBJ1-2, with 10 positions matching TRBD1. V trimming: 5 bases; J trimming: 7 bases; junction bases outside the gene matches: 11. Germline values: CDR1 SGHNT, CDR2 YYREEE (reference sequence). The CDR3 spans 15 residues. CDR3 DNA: TGTGCCAGCAGACCCGGGACAGGGGACTTCGGTGGCTACACCTTC. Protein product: CASRPGTGDFGGYTF.

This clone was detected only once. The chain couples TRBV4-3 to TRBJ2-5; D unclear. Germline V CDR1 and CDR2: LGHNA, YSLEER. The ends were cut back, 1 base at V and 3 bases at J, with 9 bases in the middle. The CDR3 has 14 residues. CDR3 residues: CASSQGGREETQYF. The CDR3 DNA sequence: TGCGCCAGCAGCCAAGGCGGCAGAGAAGAGACCCAGTACTTC.

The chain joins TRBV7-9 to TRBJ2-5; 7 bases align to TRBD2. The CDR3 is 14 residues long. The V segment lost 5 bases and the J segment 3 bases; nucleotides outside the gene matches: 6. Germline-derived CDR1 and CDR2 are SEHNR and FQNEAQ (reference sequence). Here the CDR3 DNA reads TGTGCCAGCAGCCCCCGGGCGGGGGAAGAGACCCAGTACTTC. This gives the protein CASSPRAGEETQYF.

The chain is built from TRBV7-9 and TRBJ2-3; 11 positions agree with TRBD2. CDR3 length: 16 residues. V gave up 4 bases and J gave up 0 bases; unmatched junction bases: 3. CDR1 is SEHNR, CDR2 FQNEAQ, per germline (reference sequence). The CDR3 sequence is CASSSGTSGSTDTQYF. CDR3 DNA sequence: TGTGCCAGCAGCTCCGGGACTAGCGGAAGCACAGATACGCAGTATTTT.